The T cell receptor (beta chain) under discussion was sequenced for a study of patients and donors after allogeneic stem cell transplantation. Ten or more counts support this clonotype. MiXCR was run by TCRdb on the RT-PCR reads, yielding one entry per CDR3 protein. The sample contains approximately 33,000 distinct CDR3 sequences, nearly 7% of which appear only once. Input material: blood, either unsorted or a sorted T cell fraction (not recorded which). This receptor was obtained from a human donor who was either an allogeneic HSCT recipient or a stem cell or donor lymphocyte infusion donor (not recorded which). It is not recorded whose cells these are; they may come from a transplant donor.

Here the CDR3 DNA reads TGCGCCAGCAGCCTGTTGGGCGGAACCCACCAAGAGACCCAGTACTTC. It codes for CASSLLGGTHQETQYF. The chain is built from TRBV5-1 and TRBJ2-5; D not resolved. The CDR3 length is 16 residues. Germline CDR1 reads SGHRS; CDR2 reads YFSETQ. V gave up 4 bases and J gave up 0 bases, with 16 bases separating them.